These T cell receptor beta chains were read from a single sample in a study of T cell clonotyping in hematopoietic cell transplantation. The data were produced by immunoSEQ multiplex PCR, yet TCRdb's version contains in-frame clones alone and is incomplete. The repertoire has approximately 3,800 clones, 70% to 85% of them found once; the top ten carry about 32%. Sequencing used peripheral blood mononuclear cells, obtained 100 days after allogeneic stem cell transplant. The receptors here all came from a male patient in his fifties who had an allogeneic stem cell transplant from an unrelated donor, so the T cells may come from the graft donor. Some clones in this sample may be carry-over from other donors' samples. Each CDR3 is given with its conserved first and last residue. The D gene is left open where the match is weak. Not all rows give a size; the values are once, few, many and, for expanded clones, a class.

d_call | j_call | v_call | clone_size | cdr3_nt | cdr3_aa
TRBD1 | TRBJ2-7 | TRBV15 | NA | TGTGCCACCAGCAAGGGACAGGCCTACGAGCAGTACTTC | CATSKGQAYEQYF
TRBD1 | TRBJ1-2 | TRBV14 | NA | TGTGCCAGCAGCCAACCAGGGACAGGGGGACAAGGCTACACCTTC | CASSQPGTGGQGYTF
NA | TRBJ1-1 | TRBV6-6 | NA | TGTGCCAGCAGTTTCCAGAACACTGAAGCTTTCTTT | CASSFQNTEAFF
TRBD2 | TRBJ2-1 | TRBV4-3 | once | TGCGCCAGCAGCCAAGATCCCCGCCTAGCGGGGGCCCACAATCCCTACAATGAGCAATTCTTC | CASSQDPRLAGAHNPYNEQFF
NA | TRBJ1-2 | TRBV7-2 | NA | TGTGCCAGCAGCTTTGAGACAGCTAACTATGGCTACACCTTC | CASSFETANYGYTF
NA | TRBJ1-2 | TRBV7-8 | NA | TGTGCCAGCAGCTTGGGACTGGGGAATGGCTACACCTTC | CASSLGLGNGYTF
NA | TRBJ1-1 | TRBV5-5 | large | TGTGCCAGCAGCTTGTGGATCCCTATGAACACTGAAGCTTTCTTT | CASSLWIPMNTEAFF
NA | TRBJ2-7 | TRBV27 | NA | TGTGCCAGCAGTTTAAGAGGACGGGCGCGGTTAGGCTACGAGCAGTACTTC | CASSLRGRARLGYEQYF
NA | TRBJ1-6 | TRBV6-1 | NA | TGTGCCAGCAGGGAGGTACTGGGTTCACCCCTCCACTTT | CASREVLGSPLHF
NA | TRBJ2-7 | TRBV19 | NA | TGTGCCAGTAGCCGCTCGGGCAGAACCTACGAGCAGTACTTC | CASSRSGRTYEQYF
TRBD1 | TRBJ2-7 | TRBV7-2 | NA | TGTGCCAGCAGCTTAGTAGGGGGGACAGGGGGAATGGGCGAGCAGTACTTC | CASSLVGGTGGMGEQYF
TRBD2 | TRBJ2-7 | TRBV5-1 | NA | TGCGCCAGCAGCTTGGTCCCTGCTAGCGGCGGCTACGAGCAGTACTTC | CASSLVPASGGYEQYF
NA | TRBJ1-1 | TRBV2 | once | TGTGCCAGCACGCCAGGCAGGGGAGTAGGTGAAGCTTTCTTT | CASTPGRGVGEAFF
NA | TRBJ2-7 | TRBV4-3 | NA | TGCGCCAGCAGCCAAGGTTACGGGAGCCACTACGAGCAGTACTTC | CASSQGYGSHYEQYF
NA | TRBJ1-2 | TRBV29-1 | NA | TGCAGCGTAGGACACCCCAACTATGGCTACACCTTC | CSVGHPNYGYTF
TRBD1 | TRBJ2-7 | TRBV27 | NA | TGTGCCAGCAGTCCTACAGGGGTCGGATACGAGCAGTACTTC | CASSPTGVGYEQYF
NA | TRBJ1-1 | TRBV19 | NA | TGTGCCAGTACCCCTAGGGTTATCGGCACTGAAGCTTTCTTT | CASTPRVIGTEAFF
NA | TRBJ1-2 | TRBV7-2 | NA | TGTGCCAGCAGTCCCTGGGGTGCACCTAACTATGGCTACACCTTC | CASSPWGAPNYGYTF
TRBD1 | TRBJ2-2 | TRBV7-7 | NA | TGTGCCAGCAGTAGGACAGGGGTGAACACCGGGGAGCTGTTTTTT | CASSRTGVNTGELFF
NA | TRBJ2-5 | TRBV9 | NA | TGTGCCAGCAGCGTAGGGCAGGCTGTAAGCGAGACCCAGTACTTC | CASSVGQAVSETQYF
TRBD2 | TRBJ2-2 | TRBV7-6 | NA | TGTGCCAGCAGCCCCCTGGGGGAGGGATGGACCGGGGAGCTGTTTTTT | CASSPLGEGWTGELFF
NA | TRBJ2-3 | TRBV4-3 | NA | TGCGCCAGCTCCCTGGGGGGGCCGGATCCCGGTACGCAGTATTTT | CASSLGGPDPGTQYF
TRBD2 | TRBJ2-1 | TRBV29-1 | NA | TGCAGCGTTGGAGCGGGAGAAGACAATGAGCAGTTCTTC | CSVGAGEDNEQFF
TRBD1 | TRBJ1-6 | TRBV19 | NA | TGTGCCAGTAGTATAGCTGGGACAGGGATAAATTCACCCCTCCACTTT | CASSIAGTGINSPLHF
NA | TRBJ2-1 | TRBV5-1 | NA | TGCGCCAGCAGTCCAGTACAGGGATCGTACAATGAGCAGTTCTTC | CASSPVQGSYNEQFF
NA | TRBJ2-5 | TRBV7-9 | NA | TGTGCCAGCAGCGGACGGACGGATTACCAAGAGACCCAGTACTTC | CASSGRTDYQETQYF
NA | TRBJ1-5 | TRBV6-1 | NA | TGTGCCAGCAGTGAAGGGGCGGGGCTTGTTATTAATTGGCCCCAGCATTTT | CASSEGAGLVINWPQHF
NA | TRBJ2-5 | TRBV21-1 | NA | TGTGCCAGCAGCAAACAGGACAGGGAGGTTTCGGAGACCCAGTACTTC | CASSKQDREVSETQYF
NA | TRBJ2-7 | TRBV5-6 | large | TGTGCCAGCAGCTTAAGTCTCGGAGGCTACGAGCAGTACTTC | CASSLSLGGYEQYF
TRBD1 | TRBJ2-7 | TRBV4-1 | few | TGCGCCAGCAGCCCCGGACAGGGGCCCACCTACGAGCAGTACTTC | CASSPGQGPTYEQYF
NA | TRBJ1-1 | TRBV30 | few | TGTGCCTGGAGCGCTGGATCGAACACTGAAGCTTTCTTT | CAWSAGSNTEAFF
NA | TRBJ2-3 | TRBV13 | NA | TGTGCCAGCAGCTCTATTAGGGGGGCGAACACAGATACGCAGTATTTT | CASSSIRGANTDTQYF
NA | TRBJ1-2 | TRBV19 | NA | TGTGCCAGTTACCGGGACCCAGCAAGCTACACCTTC | CASYRDPASYTF
NA | TRBJ2-7 | TRBV11-2 | few | TGTGCCAGTGCCTGGGGGCCTCTCTACGAGCAGTACTTC | CASAWGPLYEQYF
NA | TRBJ2-3 | TRBV19 | NA | TGTGCCAGTAAGCTTTCCGGGACGCCAAGGGGCACAGATACGCAGTATTTT | CASKLSGTPRGTDTQYF
TRBD2 | TRBJ2-3 | TRBV11-2 | NA | TGTGCCAGCAGCTTACTCGGGGGGGGGACCACAGATACGCAGTATTTT | CASSLLGGGTTDTQYF
TRBD1 | TRBJ1-6 | TRBV19 | few | TGTGCCAGTAGTGGACAGGGGCGAGGGGGTAATTCACCCCTCCACTTT | CASSGQGRGGNSPLHF
NA | TRBJ1-4 | TRBV28 | NA | TGTGCCAGCAGTCCTTGGAGTACGATGGGTGAAAAACTGTTTTTT | CASSPWSTMGEKLFF
TRBD1 | TRBJ2-7 | TRBV5-6 | once | TGTGCCAGCAGCCTAGAGACAGGGAATGCCTACGAGCAGTACTTC | CASSLETGNAYEQYF
NA | TRBJ1-5 | TRBV11-3 | NA | TGTGCCAGCAGTCTAGGGGGGAATAGCAATCAGCCCCAGCATTTT | CASSLGGNSNQPQHF
TRBD1 | TRBJ2-4 | TRBV10-2 | NA | TGCGCCAGCAGCGACGGGACAGGGTACATTCAGTACTTC | CASSDGTGYIQYF
NA | TRBJ1-1 | TRBV5-6 | NA | TGTGCCAGCAGCTTAGGTCCCGGGCGGCTCAACACTGAAGCTTTCTTT | CASSLGPGRLNTEAFF
TRBD2 | TRBJ2-2 | TRBV6-5 | NA | TGTGCCAGCAGCCTACTAGCGGGGGGGACCGGGGAGCTGTTTTTT | CASSLLAGGTGELFF